One T cell receptor (beta chain) is described in this entry. This record belongs to a study of shared clonotypes between healthy human individuals. Naive CD8 cells, CD45RO-negative and positively selected for CCR7, excluded terminally differentiated effector memory CD45RA+ cells. Produced via immunoSEQ multiplex PCR; TCRdb's table is partial and in-frame only. The table includes around 600,000 clones, nearly 98% detected once. V lost 3 bases and J lost 0; bases outside the gene matches: 2. The CDR3 sequence is 14 residues long. Germline V gene lookup returns CDR1 SGHVS and CDR2 FNYEAQ. J is TRBJ2-7 and V is TRBV7-6; 7 nucleotides match TRBD2. The sequencing sample was made of naive CD8+ T cells sorted from blood. The TCR sequence derives from a young man in good health. The CDR3 region is CASSFLADSYEQYF. CDR3 bases: TGTGCCAGCAGCTTCCTAGCGGACTCCTACGAGCAGTACTTC.